One and the same sample provided the 18 T cell receptor beta chains below, sequenced in a study of human T cells and chemical hapten exposure (dated by TCRdb to the early 2020s). Libraries were prepared through RACE. Instrument on record: NextSeq 500. TCRdb reprocessed the public reads (quality trimming at Q25 with fastp, clone calling with MiXCR) and kept in-frame beta chains. Records with the same CDR3 protein are collapsed into one entry carrying the most frequent genes and DNA. Recorded for this sample are roughly 43,000 distinct CDR3 sequences; roughly 10% of them occurred a single time. More than 13% of the sample rests with the top ten. Reading the label with the study, this specimen's time point is: patch test 2, 6 weeks after DPC sensitization. This sample's treatment or condition label indicates: therapeutic diphenylcyclopropenone sensitization with weekly scalp DPC. Total RNA was extracted from unfractionated whole blood collected in Tempus Blood RNA tubes.

Specimen: whole blood, collected in connection with sensitization to the hapten diphenylcyclopropenone (DPC). The receptors were sampled from a woman in her thirties with alopecia areata. Some clones in this sample may be carry-over from other donors' samples.

This clonotype was seen at least ten times. The chain has TRBV20-1 and TRBJ2-1; TRBD2 is a possible D gene (5 bases). Germline CDR1 DFQATT, CDR2 SNEGSKA (reference sequence). V lost 7 bases to trimming and J lost 10 bases, with 5 bases between them. The CDR3 covers 8 residues. The CDR3 DNA reads TGCAGTGTAGCGGAGCAGTTCTTC. Amino acids: CSVAEQFF.

This clonotype has a handful of counts. V gene TRBV6-6 combines with J gene TRBJ1-6; tentatively, D is TRBD1 (6 bases). Looked up from germline, CDR1 is MNHNY and CDR2 is SVGAGI (reference sequence). V lost 2 bases to trimming and J lost 6 bases, with 14 bases between them. The CDR3 contains 16 residues. In nucleotides, the CDR3 is TGTGCCAGCAGTTACATCGCGGGGGGCGGTAATTCACCCCTCCACTTT. This sequence encodes CASSYIAGGGNSPLHF.

This chain joins TRBV28 and TRBJ2-5, with 12 bases aligning to TRBD2. CDR1 and CDR2 from the germline V gene are MDHEN and SYDVKM. The CDR3 is 15 amino acids. V shed 3 bases and J 5 bases; nucleotides not matched to a gene: 4. The CDR3 reads CASSFLAGGRETQYF. CDR3 in DNA: TGTGCCAGCAGTTTCCTAGCGGGGGGGCGGGAGACCCAGTACTTC.

The CDR3, as DNA: TGTGCCAGCCTTGGGCTCAGCACAGATACGCAGTATTTT. Protein sequence: CASLGLSTDTQYF. The chain has TRBV2 and TRBJ2-3; D call uncertain. V gave up 8 bases and J gave up 0 bases, with 9 bases separating them. Germline CDR1 and CDR2: SNHLY and FYNNEI. The CDR3 sequence is 13 residues long.

This clonotype came up many times. CDR3 in amino acids: CASSWDTSTDTQYF. The DNA for the CDR3 is TGTGCCAGCAGCTGGGACACAAGCACAGATACGCAGTATTTT. The J gene is TRBJ2-3, the V gene TRBV5-4, with a tentative D call TRBD1 (6 bases). V was pared by 3 bases and J by 0 bases, with 8 bases between. CDR1 SGHNT and CDR2 YYREEE come from the germline V gene (reference sequence). The CDR3 covers 14 residues.

This clonotype was counted at least ten times. The chain couples TRBV5-6 to TRBJ1-1; the D is unclear. Germline CDR1 and CDR2: SGHDT and YYEEEE. Between the trimmed V and J ends, which lost 5 bases and 4 bases, there was a span of 15 bases. The CDR3 consists of 14 residues. This CDR3 reads CASSGVTDITEAFF. Written as DNA, the CDR3 is TGTGCCAGCAGTGGGGTAACTGATATCACTGAAGCTTTCTTT.

This clonotype showed up many times. V gene TRBV12-3 or TRBV12-4 combines with J gene TRBJ1-2; D is undetermined. The CDR3 loop spans 13 amino acids. Trimming pared 1 base from V and 4 bases from J, leaving 7 bases between. CDR3 coding DNA: TGTGCCAGCAGTTTAGATCCTAGCTATGGCTACACCTTC. The encoded protein is CASSLDPSYGYTF.

The chain recombines TRBV12-3 or TRBV12-4 with TRBJ2-7; TRBD1 aligns across 8 bases. The CDR3 runs 16 residues. The J segment lost 6 bases and the V segment lost 6 bases, leaving 16 bases of the junction unmatched. The CDR3 is CASSRLGQGAHSEQYF. The CDR3 bases are TGTGCCAGCAGCCGCTTGGGGCAGGGGGCGCATAGCGAGCAGTACTTC.

This clonotype has a count of ten or more. This chain links TRBV7-9 with TRBJ2-5; 11 nucleotides match TRBD1. The CDR3 is 14 amino acids. V lost 5 bases, J lost 5 bases, and 4 bases stayed unmatched. CDR1 and CDR2 from the germline V gene are SEHNR and FQNEAQ (reference sequence). The DNA for the CDR3 is TGTGCCAGCAGCCGGACAGGGGGCCGGGAGACCCAGTACTTC. This sequence encodes CASSRTGGRETQYF. Filled out from reference TRBV7-9 and TRBJ2-5, the complete variable domain reads DTGVSQNPRHKITKRGQNVTFRCDPISEHNRLYWYRQTLGQGPEFLTYFQNEAQLEKSRLLSDRFSAERPKGSFSTLEIQRTEQGDSAMYLCASSRTGGRETQYFGPGTRLLVL.

This clonotype was recorded at least ten times. This chain connects TRBV19 to TRBJ2-1; TRBD1 might be the D (6 bases). V was clipped by 3 bases and J by 4 bases, with 13 bases between them. This CDR3 spans 15 amino acids. Germline V lookup: CDR1 LNHDA, CDR2 SQIVND (reference sequence). CDR3 in DNA: TGTGCCAGTAGTATCAACAGGGAACGATACAATGAGCAGTTCTTC. Amino acids: CASSINRERYNEQFF.

This clonotype was seen a few times. This chain uses TRBV6-1 with TRBJ1-6; D is unclear. The CDR3 length is 13 residues. The ends were cut back, 6 bases at V and 13 bases at J, with 16 bases in the middle. The germline CDR1 and CDR2 sequences are MNHNS and SASEGT. The DNA for the CDR3 is TGTGCCAGCAGGGAACCGGACTATGTCCCCCTCCACTTT. Translating gives CASREPDYVPLHF.

The chain employs TRBV6-5 and TRBJ1-3; the match to TRBD1 covers 8 bases. There are 14 residues in the CDR3. Germline lookup yields CDR1 MNHEY and CDR2 SVGAGI. V lost 5 bases, J lost 4 bases, and 4 bases stayed unmatched. The DNA for the CDR3 is TGTGCCAGCAGTAAACGGACAGGGGGAAACACCATATATTTT. Protein sequence: CASSKRTGGNTIYF.

Relative to its sample, this clonotype is medium-sized (0.01 to 0.1%). The chain combines TRBV13 with TRBJ2-7; 9 nucleotides match TRBD2. This CDR3 comprises 14 residues. CDR1 PRHDT and CDR2 FYEKMQ come from the germline V gene (reference sequence). V lost 3 bases, J lost 0 bases, and 0 bases stayed unmatched. This chain's CDR3 is CASSLGLASYEQYF. The CDR3 DNA sequence: TGTGCCAGCAGCTTGGGACTAGCCTCCTACGAGCAGTACTTC.

This clonotype was detected only a few times. This chain links TRBV6-2 or TRBV6-3 with TRBJ1-5; D is unresolved. This CDR3 spans 14 amino acids. Per germline, CDR1 MNHEY and CDR2 SVGEGT. V lost 6 bases and J lost 6, with 15 bases in between. The CDR3 spells CASSRNRDLQPQHF. The CDR3 DNA sequence: TGTGCCAGCAGCCGGAACAGAGACCTTCAGCCCCAGCATTTT.

Only a few counts were recorded for this clonotype. The chain is built from TRBV20-1 and TRBJ1-5, with 7 bases lining up with TRBD1. The CDR3 is 14 amino acids. The germline CDR1 and CDR2 sequences are DFQATT and SNEGSKA (reference sequence). The V gene end was trimmed by 5 bases and the J gene end by 3 bases; junction bases not matched to a gene: 7. The CDR3 sequence is CSAWAGTANQPQHF. The CDR3 region has the DNA TGCAGTGCTTGGGCCGGGACAGCCAATCAGCCCCAGCATTTT.

This clonotype was recorded at least ten times. The chain joins TRBV2 to TRBJ1-2; 8 bases match TRBD1. Losses at the gene ends were 4 bases for V and 8 bases for J; bases not matched to a gene: 3. CDR3 length equals 12 residues. Germline V CDR1 and CDR2: SNHLY, FYNNEI. The DNA of the CDR3 is TGTGCCAGCAGTGGGACAGGGCAGGGCTACACCTTC. Its translation is CASSGTGQGYTF.

This clonotype was counted many times. This chain uses TRBV19 with TRBJ2-3, with D unresolved. Germline CDR1 is LNHDA and CDR2 is SQIVND (reference sequence). Between the trimmed V and J ends, which lost 1 base and 4 bases, there was a span of 9 bases. The CDR3 totals 14 residues. The CDR3 nucleotides are TGTGCCAGTAGTATAGGGTCAGGTCCAGATACGCAGTATTTT. As protein: CASSIGSGPDTQYF.

This clonotype was found a few times. This chain uses TRBV2 with TRBJ2-3; TRBD2 might be the D (5 bases). The V gene lost 5 bases and the J gene lost 0 bases, with 9 bases spanning the gap. CDR1 and CDR2 (germline): SNHLY, FYNNEI. The CDR3 runs 14 residues. CDR3 amino acids: CASSNSASTDTQYF. Written as DNA, the CDR3 is TGTGCCAGCAGTAATAGCGCTAGCACAGATACGCAGTATTTT.